The T cell receptor (beta chain) under discussion was sequenced for a study of type 1 and type 2 diabetes patients. CDR1 MGHDK and CDR2 SYGVNS come from the germline V gene. The CDR3 sequence is 14 residues long. Between the trimmed V and J ends, which lost 0 bases and 5 bases, there was a span of 10 bases. Amplification started from genomic DNA. A primer set of 30 forward and 13 reverse primers amplified the CDR3. TCRdb analysed the multiplex PCR reads with MiXCR anew, one entry per CDR3 protein. The data show more than 250,000 distinct CDR3 sequences, with around 47% seen just once and roughly an eighth held by the top ten.

Sequences were obtained from peripheral blood mononuclear cells (PBMCs). The sequence came from a man aged 18 to 29 with type 2 diabetes. The chain employs TRBV25-1 and TRBJ2-5; no definite D call. In DNA, the CDR3 is TGTGCCAGCAGTGAATACTCCATGGGGGAGACCCAGTACTTC. It specifies CASSEYSMGETQYF.